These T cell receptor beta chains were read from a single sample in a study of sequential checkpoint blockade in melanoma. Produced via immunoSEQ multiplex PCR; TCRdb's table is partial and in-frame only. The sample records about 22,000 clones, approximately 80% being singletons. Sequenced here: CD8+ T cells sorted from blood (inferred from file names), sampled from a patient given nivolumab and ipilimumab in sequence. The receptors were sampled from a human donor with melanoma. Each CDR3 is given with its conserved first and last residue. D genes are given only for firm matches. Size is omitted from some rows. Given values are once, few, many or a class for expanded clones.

CDR3aa: CASSPPGQGYQPQHF
CDR3nt: TGTGCCAGCAGCCCTCCGGGACAGGGGTATCAGCCCCAGCATTTT
d_gene: TRBD1
j_gene: TRBJ1-5
abundance: .
v_gene: TRBV6-5

CDR3aa: CASSQRSIPEAFF
CDR3nt: TGCGCCAGCAGCCAACGAAGCATCCCCGAAGCTTTCTTT
d_gene: .
j_gene: TRBJ1-1
abundance: .
v_gene: TRBV4-1

CDR3aa: CASSFRQANTEAFF
CDR3nt: TGTGCCAGCAGTTTTCGACAGGCGAACACTGAAGCTTTCTTT
d_gene: .
j_gene: TRBJ1-1
abundance: .
v_gene: TRBV27

CDR3aa: CASSEAHRGDYEQYF
CDR3nt: TGTGCCAGCAGTGAAGCGCACAGGGGGGACTACGAGCAGTACTTC
d_gene: TRBD1
j_gene: TRBJ2-7
abundance: .
v_gene: TRBV2

CDR3aa: CASSQQGSNQPQHF
CDR3nt: TGTGCCAGCAGTCAACAGGGTAGCAATCAGCCCCAGCATTTT
d_gene: .
j_gene: TRBJ1-5
abundance: .
v_gene: TRBV28

CDR3aa: CASSLNQEGDDEAFF
CDR3nt: TGTGCCAGCAGTTTGAATCAAGAGGGGGACGATGAAGCTTTCTTT
d_gene: .
j_gene: TRBJ1-1
abundance: .
v_gene: TRBV28

CDR3aa: CASRETGSNTHTQYF
CDR3nt: TGTGCCAGCAGAGAGACAGGGTCGAACACTCATACGCAGTATTTT
d_gene: TRBD1
j_gene: TRBJ2-3
abundance: .
v_gene: TRBV28

CDR3aa: CASSSWGQVYEQYF
CDR3nt: TGTGCCAGCAGTTCCTGGGGGCAGGTCTACGAGCAGTACTTC
d_gene: .
j_gene: TRBJ2-7
abundance: .
v_gene: TRBV28

CDR3aa: CASSVGDSLYGYTF
CDR3nt: TGTGCCAGCAGCGTAGGGGACAGCCTCTATGGCTACACCTTC
d_gene: TRBD1
j_gene: TRBJ1-2
abundance: .
v_gene: TRBV9

CDR3aa: CASSLAAASRSYTF
CDR3nt: TGTGCCAGCAGCTTGGCGGCGGCCTCTAGGAGCTACACCTTC
d_gene: .
j_gene: TRBJ1-2
abundance: .
v_gene: TRBV5-5

CDR3aa: CASSQYNEQFF
CDR3nt: TGTGCCAGCAGCCAATACAATGAGCAGTTCTTC
d_gene: .
j_gene: TRBJ2-1
abundance: .
v_gene: TRBV5-4

CDR3aa: CASWWAGAPTKQYF
CDR3nt: TGTGCCAGCTGGTGGGCAGGGGCGCCTACGAAGCAGTACTTC
d_gene: .
j_gene: TRBJ2-7
abundance: .
v_gene: TRBV27

CDR3aa: CASTIPGLARGVEQFF
CDR3nt: TGTGCCAGCACCATACCGGGACTAGCGAGAGGGGTTGAGCAGTTCTTC
d_gene: TRBD2
j_gene: TRBJ2-1
abundance: .
v_gene: TRBV28

CDR3aa: CSVEGRVPGELFF
CDR3nt: TGCAGCGTTGAGGGGAGAGTACCCGGGGAGCTGTTTTTT
d_gene: .
j_gene: TRBJ2-2
abundance: .
v_gene: TRBV29-1

CDR3aa: CASSLSSGGAHNEQFF
CDR3nt: TGTGCCAGCTCACTCTCTAGCGGGGGGGCCCACAATGAGCAGTTCTTC
d_gene: TRBD2
j_gene: TRBJ2-1
abundance: .
v_gene: TRBV18

CDR3aa: CASNIPTDTQYF
CDR3nt: TGTGCCAGCAACATACCTACAGATACGCAGTATTTT
d_gene: .
j_gene: TRBJ2-3
abundance: few
v_gene: TRBV27

CDR3aa: CASSLWGEAEAFF
CDR3nt: TGTGCCAGCAGTTTATGGGGGGAGGCTGAAGCTTTCTTT
d_gene: .
j_gene: TRBJ1-1
abundance: .
v_gene: TRBV27

CDR3aa: CASSATVSREQFF
CDR3nt: TGTGCCAGCAGTGCCACAGTATCGCGTGAGCAGTTCTTC
d_gene: .
j_gene: TRBJ2-1
abundance: .
v_gene: TRBV25-1

CDR3aa: CASSGRTGSF
CDR3nt: TGTGCCAGCAGTGGGAGGACAGGCAGCTTT
d_gene: TRBD1
j_gene: TRBJ1-1
abundance: .
v_gene: TRBV2

CDR3aa: CASTKQGASRETQYF
CDR3nt: TGTGCCAGCACCAAACAGGGAGCATCAAGGGAGACCCAGTACTTC
d_gene: .
j_gene: TRBJ2-5
abundance: .
v_gene: TRBV27

CDR3aa: CASSYDNYEQYF
CDR3nt: TGTGCCAGCAGCTATGACAACTACGAGCAGTACTTC
d_gene: .
j_gene: TRBJ2-7
abundance: once
v_gene: TRBV7-9

CDR3aa: CASSFHQGGNQPQHF
CDR3nt: TGTGCCAGCAGTTTTCACCAGGGTGGCAATCAGCCCCAGCATTTT
d_gene: .
j_gene: TRBJ1-5
abundance: .
v_gene: TRBV28

CDR3aa: CASSLGAMGQPQHF
CDR3nt: TGTGCCAGCAGTTTGGGGGCAATGGGTCAGCCCCAGCATTTT
d_gene: .
j_gene: TRBJ1-5
abundance: once
v_gene: TRBV6-5

CDR3aa: CASSVVLAGAYNEQFF
CDR3nt: TGTGCCAGCAGCGTAGTACTAGCGGGTGCCTACAATGAGCAGTTCTTC
d_gene: TRBD2
j_gene: TRBJ2-1
abundance: few
v_gene: TRBV9

CDR3aa: CASSPSPGAGGKPSYEQYF
CDR3nt: TGTGCCAGCAGCCCCTCCCCTGGTGCGGGAGGCAAACCCTCCTACGAGCAGTACTTC
d_gene: TRBD2
j_gene: TRBJ2-7
abundance: .
v_gene: TRBV7-9

CDR3aa: CASSSWTGSLEKLFF
CDR3nt: TGTGCCAGCAGTTCCTGGACAGGGAGTCTCGAAAAACTGTTTTTT
d_gene: TRBD1
j_gene: TRBJ1-4
abundance: .
v_gene: TRBV28

CDR3aa: CASSPGTGGVYGYTF
CDR3nt: TGTGCCAGCAGCCCTGGGACAGGCGGAGTCTATGGCTACACCTTC
d_gene: TRBD1
j_gene: TRBJ1-2
abundance: .
v_gene: TRBV7-8

CDR3aa: CASSLQGGTEAFF
CDR3nt: TGTGCCAGCAGTTTACAGGGTGGCACTGAAGCTTTCTTT
d_gene: .
j_gene: TRBJ1-1
abundance: .
v_gene: TRBV27

CDR3aa: CASSQAPSYQETQYF
CDR3nt: TGTGCCAGCAGTCAGGCCCCGTCCTACCAAGAGACCCAGTACTTC
d_gene: .
j_gene: TRBJ2-5
abundance: .
v_gene: TRBV5-6

CDR3aa: CASSFTTSGGPYNEQFF
CDR3nt: TGTGCCAGCAGTTTTACCACCTCGGGGGGGCCGTACAATGAGCAGTTCTTC
d_gene: TRBD2
j_gene: TRBJ2-1
abundance: .
v_gene: TRBV27

CDR3aa: CASSQGSPRGRGDYGYTF
CDR3nt: TGTGCCAGCAGCCAAGGTTCCCCAAGGGGCAGGGGGGACTATGGCTACACCTTC
d_gene: TRBD1
j_gene: TRBJ1-2
abundance: .
v_gene: TRBV14

CDR3aa: CASSLDGGTEAFF
CDR3nt: TGTGCCAGCAGCTTAGACGGGGGCACTGAAGCTTTCTTT
d_gene: .
j_gene: TRBJ1-1
abundance: .
v_gene: TRBV7-9

CDR3aa: CASSLHGHNQPQHF
CDR3nt: TGTGCCAGCAGTTTACACGGACACAATCAGCCCCAGCATTTT
d_gene: .
j_gene: TRBJ1-5
abundance: .
v_gene: TRBV27

CDR3aa: CASSLGGGADFGEQYF
CDR3nt: TGTGCCAGCAGCTTGGGTGGGGGGGCGGATTTCGGGGAGCAGTACTTC
d_gene: .
j_gene: TRBJ2-7
abundance: .
v_gene: TRBV5-6

CDR3aa: CASEYYEQYF
CDR3nt: TGTGCCTCCGAGTACTACGAGCAGTACTTC
d_gene: .
j_gene: TRBJ2-7
abundance: once
v_gene: TRBV6-1

CDR3aa: CASSEPGQGSFYGNQPQHF
CDR3nt: TGTGCCAGCAGTGAACCGGGACAGGGATCCTTTTATGGCAATCAGCCCCAGCATTTT
d_gene: TRBD1
j_gene: TRBJ1-5
abundance: .
v_gene: TRBV2

CDR3aa: CSVEGWTGGREKLFF
CDR3nt: TGCAGCGTTGAAGGCTGGACAGGGGGTAGGGAAAAACTGTTTTTT
d_gene: TRBD1
j_gene: TRBJ1-4
abundance: .
v_gene: TRBV29-1

CDR3aa: CASSLPRRRPEAFF
CDR3nt: TGTGCCAGCAGTTTACCTCGGAGGCGCCCTGAAGCTTTCTTT
d_gene: .
j_gene: TRBJ1-1
abundance: once
v_gene: TRBV28

CDR3aa: CASSLRGREAETQYF
CDR3nt: TGCGCCAGCAGCTTGCGGGGGAGGGAGGCAGAGACCCAGTACTTC
d_gene: TRBD2
j_gene: TRBJ2-5
abundance: few
v_gene: TRBV5-1